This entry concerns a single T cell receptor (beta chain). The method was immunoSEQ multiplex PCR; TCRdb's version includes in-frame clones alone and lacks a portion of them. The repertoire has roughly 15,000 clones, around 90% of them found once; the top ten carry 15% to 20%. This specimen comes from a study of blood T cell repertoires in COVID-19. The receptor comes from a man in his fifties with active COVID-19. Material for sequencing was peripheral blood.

This CDR3 reads CASSGRNYGYTF. In DNA, the CDR3 is TGTGCCAGCAGCGGCAGGAACTATGGCTACACCTTC. The rearrangement joins TRBV7-2 to TRBJ1-2; D not certain. CDR1 and CDR2 (germline): SGHTA, FQGNSA. This CDR3 has 12 amino acids. The ends were cut back, 5 bases at V and 2 bases at J, with 6 bases in the middle.